The 5 T cell receptor beta chains presented below share a single source sample, sequenced in a study of cytomegalovirus exposure and HLA in healthy donors. In the PCR, 60 Vbeta and 13 Jbeta primers were used. Clones were read by immunoSEQ multiplex PCR, and TCRdb kept only the in-frame ones, dropping some. The sample lists around 200,000 clones, 65% to 85% occurring once. Sequencing was performed on PBMCs. The receptor set was obtained from a man in his fifties or sixties in good health and CMV-seronegative.

The rearrangement joins TRBV5-1 to TRBJ2-3; 11 bases agree with TRBD2. The CDR3 runs 16 residues. Germline V gives CDR1 SGHRS, CDR2 YFSETQ. Germline trimming cut 4 bases from V and 4 bases from J; bases unmatched to any gene: 8. The CDR3 protein is CASSQTGTSGADTQYF. Written as DNA, the CDR3 is TGCGCCAGCAGCCAGACCGGGACTAGCGGCGCAGATACGCAGTATTTT.

The chain recombines TRBV9 with TRBJ2-3; 11 bases are a match to TRBD1. This CDR3 region has 15 residues. Germline CDR1 reads SGDLS; CDR2 reads YYNGEE. The V and J ends lost 5 bases and 4 bases, in that order; junction bases with no gene match: 6. CDR3 in amino acids: CASRAGQGGSDTQYF. The CDR3 nucleotides read TGTGCCAGCAGAGCGGGACAGGGGGGGTCAGATACGCAGTATTTT.

The chain combines TRBV27 with TRBJ2-1; the D gene is possibly TRBD2 (5 bases). Trimming removed 3 bases from V and 9 bases from J, with 6 bases in between. The CDR3 covers 11 residues. The V gene's germline CDR1 is MNHEY and CDR2 SMNVEV (reference sequence). The CDR3 DNA is TGTGCCAGCAGTTTCCTAGCTGAGCAGTTCTTC. Translation: CASSFLAEQFF.

The chain recombines TRBV30 with TRBJ2-7; 10 bases align to TRBD1. CDR3 length equals 17 residues. Germline lookup yields CDR1 GTSNPN and CDR2 SVGIG (reference sequence). V gave up 3 bases and J gave up 5 bases; unmatched junction bases: 16. This chain's CDR3 is CAWRRRGVGTGEDEQYF. CDR3 bases: TGTGCCTGGAGGAGGAGGGGGGTGGGGACAGGGGAAGACGAGCAGTACTTC.

As concerns this clone: The same CDR3 can be traced to other DNA sequences in this sample. In DNA form, the CDR3 reads TGTGCCAGCAGCAGAGGGGAGACCCAGTACTTC. It translates to CASSRGETQYF. V and J are TRBV6-5 and TRBJ2-5; perhaps TRBD2 as D (5 bases). The CDR3 has 11 residues. V was shortened by 6 bases and J by 5 bases, with 7 bases between the two germline ends. The germline gives CDR1 MNHEY, CDR2 SVGAGI.